The 23 T cell receptor beta chains below come from one sample, sequenced in a study of Ad26.COV2.S vaccination and SARS-CoV-2 variants. Only in-frame clones appear in the TCRdb table, and some are missing; sequencing was by immunoSEQ multiplex PCR. The table lists 350,000 to 450,000 clones, 92% of them singletons. Sample treatment: 15 to 20 received Ad26.COV2.S at low or high dose, single or two shots; 5 received placebo; per-sample allocation not given. Samples analyzed were those drawn on day 63 after the first vaccine or placebo injection. The material sequenced was peripheral blood, taken in a trial of Ad26.COV2.S vaccine versus placebo. These receptors were taken from a person between 18 and 65 years old who received the Ad26.COV2.S COVID-19 vaccine or a placebo.

The chain combines TRBV6-2 or TRBV6-3 with TRBJ1-2; 9 bases line up with TRBD1. The length of the CDR3 is 12 residues. Germline CDR1 reads MNHEY; CDR2 reads SVGEGT. J was trimmed by 9 bases and V by 5 bases; bases with no gene match: 4. The CDR3 reads CASSLDRGSYTF. In DNA form, the CDR3 reads TGTGCCAGCAGTCTAGACAGGGGGAGCTACACCTTC.

The chain links TRBV19 to TRBJ2-7, with no clear D. The CDR3 has 13 residues. Trimming removed 3 bases from V and 3 bases from J, with 9 bases in between. Germline V gives CDR1 LNHDA, CDR2 SQIVND (reference sequence). In nucleotides, the CDR3 is TGTGCCAGTAGTATGGCAGTATACTACGAGCAGTACTTC. It encodes CASSMAVYYEQYF.

The chain has TRBV24-1 and TRBJ1-1; D possibly corresponds to TRBD1 (6 bases). Germline assignment: CDR1 KGHDR and CDR2 SFDVKD. V lost 3 bases and J lost 10, with 14 bases in between. The CDR3 has 13 amino acids. The chain's CDR3 is CATSDMGHSRAFF. CDR3 nucleotides: TGTGCCACCAGTGATATGGGACATTCTAGAGCTTTCTTT.

The chain joins TRBV28 to TRBJ2-3; 9 bases are a match to TRBD1. The CDR3 length is 15 residues. Germline values: CDR1 MDHEN, CDR2 SYDVKM. V trimming: 6 bases; J trimming: 4 bases; junction bases outside the gene matches: 8. The CDR3 DNA is TGTGCCAGCAGCACCCCAAGGACAGGGGCAGATACGCAGTATTTT. Translated: CASSTPRTGADTQYF.

V gene TRBV5-1 combines with J gene TRBJ1-1; 7 positions agree with TRBD1. With 7 bases clipped from V and 5 bases from J, the junction kept 8 bases outside the gene matches. Germline CDR1 SGHRS, CDR2 YFSETQ. This CDR3 has 13 amino acids. The CDR3 here is CASRQGTKTEAFF. The CDR3 DNA follows: TGCGCCAGCCGACAGGGAACGAAGACTGAAGCTTTCTTT. The complete variable domain, with remaining parts taken from reference TRBV5-1 and TRBJ1-1, reads KAGVTQTPRYLIKTRGQQVTLSCSPISGHRSVSWYQQTPGQGLQFLFEYFSETQRNKGNFPGRFSGRQFSNSRSEMNVSTLELGDSALYLCASRQGTKTEAFFGQGTRLTVV.

The rearrangement links TRBV5-1 to TRBJ1-1, with D perhaps TRBD1 (5 bases). This CDR3 comprises 14 residues. Germline V gives CDR1 SGHRS, CDR2 YFSETQ. The V end lost 2 bases, the J end lost 7 bases, and 15 bases lay between the germline ends. This chain's CDR3 is CASSFVKGPDEAFF. Written as DNA, the CDR3 is TGCGCCAGCAGCTTTGTCAAGGGACCTGATGAAGCTTTCTTT.

The genes are TRBV5-1 and TRBJ2-2; D is uncertain. V shed 2 bases and J shed 3 bases, with 11 bases lying between them. This CDR3 spans 15 amino acids. The germline V gene has CDR1 SGHRS and CDR2 YFSETQ. CDR3 sequence reads: CASSLDRPDTGELFF. The CDR3 nucleotides read TGCGCCAGCAGCTTAGATAGGCCCGACACCGGGGAGCTGTTTTTT.

A single count supports this clone. The chain links TRBV19 to TRBJ2-7; 7 bases match TRBD2. Germline-derived CDR1 and CDR2 are LNHDA and SQIVND (reference sequence). The CDR3 runs to 14 residues. The V segment lost 3 bases and the J segment 2 bases; nucleotides outside the gene matches: 4. The chain's CDR3 is CASSISRGAYEQYF. As DNA, the CDR3 is TGTGCCAGTAGTATTAGTCGGGGGGCCTACGAGCAGTACTTC.

The chain uses TRBV7-8 and TRBJ2-1; 7 positions agree with TRBD1. Germline V lookup: CDR1 SGHVS, CDR2 FQNEAQ. CDR3 size: 15 residues. Trimming cost V 0 bases and J 8 bases; bases outside gene matches: 7. CDR3 in amino acids: CASSLARGDRDEQFF. In DNA, the CDR3 is TGTGCCAGCAGCTTAGCCCGCGGCGACAGGGATGAGCAGTTCTTC.

The chain employs TRBV24-1 and TRBJ2-3, with D possibly being TRBD2 (7 bases). Germline CDR1 is KGHDR and CDR2 is SFDVKD. Trimming took 5 bases from V and 2 from J, leaving 16 bases between them. The CDR3 is made up of 16 amino acids. The CDR3 bases are TGTGCCACCAGTGGGGGGGGCCCCGCTACCACAGATACGCAGTATTTT. This gives the protein CATSGGGPATTDTQYF.

This chain links TRBV7-2 with TRBJ2-7; possibly TRBD1 for D (5 bases). The CDR3 is 15 residues long. Deletions cut 2 bases from V and 0 bases from J, with 11 bases between. Germline V CDR1 and CDR2: SGHTA, FQGNSA. The DNA for the CDR3 is TGTGCCAGCAGCTTAATAGGGGCCAGCTCCTACGAGCAGTACTTC. Translated, it gives CASSLIGASSYEQYF. The full variable domain, completed using reference TRBV7-2 and TRBJ2-7, is GAGVSQSPSNKVTEKGKDVELRCDPISGHTALYWYRQSLGQGLEFLIYFQGNSAPDKSGLPSDRFSAERTGGSVSTLTIQRTQQEDSAVYLCASSLIGASSYEQYFGPGTRLTVT.

The V and J genes are TRBV2 and TRBJ1-2; perhaps TRBD1 as D (5 bases). The CDR3 contains 14 residues. Trimming stripped 7 bases from V and 4 bases from J, with 16 bases between. Germline V gene lookup returns CDR1 SNHLY and CDR2 FYNNEI. As DNA, the CDR3 is TGTGCCAGCACCCCAGGGAACGGTGGCTATGGCTACACCTTC. Encoded protein: CASTPGNGGYGYTF.

The chain has TRBV5-1 and TRBJ1-2; 9 nucleotides agree with TRBD1. Per the germline V gene, CDR1 is SGHRS and CDR2 is YFSETQ. Unmatched junction bases numbered 10, after V lost 4 bases and J lost 6 bases. The CDR3 covers 15 residues. The chain's CDR3 is CASSPGTGLWNGYTF. As DNA, the CDR3 is TGCGCCAGCAGCCCCGGGACAGGGCTATGGAATGGCTACACCTTC. Based on the CDR3 plus reference TRBV5-1 and TRBJ1-2, the full variable domain is KAGVTQTPRYLIKTRGQQVTLSCSPISGHRSVSWYQQTPGQGLQFLFEYFSETQRNKGNFPGRFSGRQFSNSRSEMNVSTLELGDSALYLCASSPGTGLWNGYTFGSGTRLTVV.

In this sample, this clone turned up once. This chain links TRBV6-5 with TRBJ1-2; 7 nucleotides match TRBD1. The CDR3 is made up of 13 amino acids. Trimming cost V 4 bases and J 8 bases; bases outside gene matches: 7. From germline, CDR1 is MNHEY and CDR2 SVGAGI. The CDR3 region has the DNA TGTGCCAGCAGTTTTCCAGGGGGTAGGGGCTACACCTTC. This translates into CASSFPGGRGYTF.

J is TRBJ1-1 and V is TRBV7-9; 7 bases align to TRBD1. Germline values: CDR1 SEHNR, CDR2 FQNEAQ (reference sequence). The CDR3 is 17 residues long. The junction had 7 bases not matched to a gene; V was cut back by 0 bases and J by 0 bases. DNA for the CDR3: TGTGCCAGCAGCTTAGCGATAGGGGGCGGGCTGAACACTGAAGCTTTCTTT. Its translation: CASSLAIGGGLNTEAFF.

J is TRBJ2-7 and V is TRBV7-8; D is ambiguous. The V and J ends lost 2 bases and 3 bases respectively, with 8 bases between them. This CDR3 has 13 amino acids. CDR1 and CDR2 from the germline V gene are SGHVS and FQNEAQ. Here the CDR3 DNA reads TGTGCCAGCAGCTTAAGAGGATTCTACGAGCAGTACTTC. It codes for CASSLRGFYEQYF. Together with reference TRBV7-8 and TRBJ2-7, the CDR3 gives the full variable domain: GAGVSQSPRYKVAKRGQDVALRCDPISGHVSLFWYQQALGQGPEFLTYFQNEAQLDKSGLPSDRFFAERPEGSVSTLKIQRTQQEDSAVYLCASSLRGFYEQYFGPGTRLTVT.

The chain combines TRBV6-5 with TRBJ1-5; D may be TRBD1 (5 bases). The germline CDR1 and CDR2 sequences are MNHEY and SVGAGI. V gave up 2 bases and J gave up 7 bases, with 9 bases separating them. The CDR3 runs 13 residues. CDR3 sequence reads: CASSYGRQQPQHF. The CDR3 DNA follows: TGTGCCAGCAGTTACGGGAGACAGCAGCCCCAGCATTTT.

The chain recombines TRBV5-5 with TRBJ1-3; possibly TRBD1 for D (5 bases). Per the germline V gene, CDR1 is SGHKS and CDR2 is YYEKEE (reference sequence). V was shortened by 2 bases and J by 0 bases, with 12 bases between the two germline ends. The CDR3 is made up of 16 amino acids. The CDR3 nucleotides are TGTGCCAGCAGCTTAGAAGGGGTCCCCTCTGGAAACACCATATATTTT. Translating gives CASSLEGVPSGNTIYF.

This chain links TRBV3-1 (or the pseudogene TRBV3-2) with TRBJ2-2; D is uncertain. Trimming stripped 8 bases from V and 1 base from J, with 14 bases between. CDR1 is LGHDT and CDR2 is YNNKEL in the germline V gene (reference sequence). This CDR3 is 15 amino acids long. The CDR3 region has the DNA TGTGCCAGCGACGAACAATTTAAGAACACCGGGGAGCTGTTTTTT. Translation: CASDEQFKNTGELFF.

The V gene is TRBV19, the J gene TRBJ1-1; D remains ambiguous. CDR1 is LNHDA and CDR2 is SQIVND in the germline V gene (reference sequence). With 7 bases removed from V and 8 bases from J, the gap between germline ends came to 11 bases. CDR3 length: 11 amino acids. CDR3 bases: TGTGCCAGTATGATGTCTCCGGAAGCTTTCTTT. It encodes CASMMSPEAFF.

The rearrangement joins TRBV5-8 to TRBJ2-3; no firm D call. The CDR3 loop spans 13 amino acids. V shed 4 bases and J shed 0 bases, with 6 bases lying between them. Germline-derived CDR1 and CDR2 are SGHTS and YDEGEE. CDR3 bases: TGTGCCAGCAGCGCTCTCAGCACAGATACGCAGTATTTT. Amino acids: CASSALSTDTQYF.

The chain recombines TRBV9 with TRBJ2-3, with 7 nucleotides matching TRBD2. In germline, CDR1 is SGDLS, CDR2 YYNGEE. The CDR3 is 17 residues long. Trimming removed 0 bases from V and 3 bases from J; junction bases left unmatched: 10. This chain's CDR3 is CASSVDRGVDLTDTQYF. The CDR3 region has the DNA TGTGCCAGCAGCGTAGATCGGGGGGTGGATCTAACAGATACGCAGTATTTT.

This clone was counted only a few times. The gene calls are TRBV4-1 and TRBJ1-5; 9 nucleotides line up with TRBD1. J was trimmed by 3 bases and V by 0 bases; bases with no gene match: 3. Germline-derived CDR1 and CDR2 are MGHRA and YSYEKL. The CDR3 contains 16 residues. This CDR3 reads CASSQEDRGNNQPQHF. The CDR3 DNA is TGCGCCAGCAGCCAAGAGGACAGGGGCAACAATCAGCCCCAGCATTTT.